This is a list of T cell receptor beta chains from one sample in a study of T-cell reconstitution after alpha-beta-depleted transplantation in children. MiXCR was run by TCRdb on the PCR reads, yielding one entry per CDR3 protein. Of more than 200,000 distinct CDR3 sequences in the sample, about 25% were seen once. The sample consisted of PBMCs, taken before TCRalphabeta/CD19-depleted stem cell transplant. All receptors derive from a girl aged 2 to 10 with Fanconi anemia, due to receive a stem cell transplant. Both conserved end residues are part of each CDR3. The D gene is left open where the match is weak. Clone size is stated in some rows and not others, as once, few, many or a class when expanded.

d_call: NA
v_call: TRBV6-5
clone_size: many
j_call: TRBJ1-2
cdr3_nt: TGTGCCAGCAGTTACGTGGGAACAGTGAAGTATAACTATGGCTACACCTTC
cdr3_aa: CASSYVGTVKYNYGYTF

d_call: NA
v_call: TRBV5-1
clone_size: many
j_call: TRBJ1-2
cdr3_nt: TGCGCCAGCAGCTTAGGGTTTGCCTATGGCTACACCTTC
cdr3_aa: CASSLGFAYGYTF

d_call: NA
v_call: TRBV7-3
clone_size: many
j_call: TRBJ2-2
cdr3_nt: TGTGCCAGCGGAGTGGGGTCCACCGGGGAGCTGTTTTTT
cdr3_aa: CASGVGSTGELFF

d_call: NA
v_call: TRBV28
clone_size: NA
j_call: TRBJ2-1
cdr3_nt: TGTGCCAGCAGCCGCCTAGAGATCAGCTCCTACAATGAGCAGTTCTTC
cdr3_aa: CASSRLEISSYNEQFF

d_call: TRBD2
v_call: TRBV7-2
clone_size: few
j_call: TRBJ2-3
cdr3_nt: TGTGCCAGCAGCTTAGCCCTTTTAGCGGGGGGGAAGGAAGATACGCAGTATTTT
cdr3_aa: CASSLALLAGGKEDTQYF

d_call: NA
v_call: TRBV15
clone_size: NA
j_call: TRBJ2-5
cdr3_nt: TGTGCCACCGGTAGGGTTTCGGGAGAGACCCAGTACTTC
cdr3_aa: CATGRVSGETQYF

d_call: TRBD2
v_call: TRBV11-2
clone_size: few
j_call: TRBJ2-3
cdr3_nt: TGTGCCAGCAGCTTAGAATGGGCTAAGGTAGCGGGTGGCACAGATACGCAGTATTTT
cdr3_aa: CASSLEWAKVAGGTDTQYF

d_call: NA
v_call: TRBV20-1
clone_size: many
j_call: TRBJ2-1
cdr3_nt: TGCAGTGCCTCTTCCGGCGAGTACAGCCCAAGTCCGTTCTACAATGAGCAGTTCTTC
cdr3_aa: CSASSGEYSPSPFYNEQFF

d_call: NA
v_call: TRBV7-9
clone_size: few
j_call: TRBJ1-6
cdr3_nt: TGTGCCAGCAGCTTGGTGGGTGATCAGGCACCCCTCCACTTT
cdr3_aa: CASSLVGDQAPLHF

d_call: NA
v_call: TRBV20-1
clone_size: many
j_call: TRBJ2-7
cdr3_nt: TGCAGTGCTAGAGAAAGGGGGACCTACGAGCAGTACTTC
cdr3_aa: CSARERGTYEQYF

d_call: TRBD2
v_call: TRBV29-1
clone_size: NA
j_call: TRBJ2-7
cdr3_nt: TGCAGCGTTGAAGCTAGCGGGGATGGGGCCGAGGGGCAGTACTTC
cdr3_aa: CSVEASGDGAEGQYF

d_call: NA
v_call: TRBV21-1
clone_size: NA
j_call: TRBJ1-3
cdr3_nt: TGTGCCAGCAGCAAATGCGAGACAGGGAGGAACACCATATATTTT
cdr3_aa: CASSKCETGRNTIYF

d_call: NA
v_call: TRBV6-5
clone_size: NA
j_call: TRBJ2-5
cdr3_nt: TGTGCCAGCAGTTACTCGCCCGGTGAGACCCAGTACTTC
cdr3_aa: CASSYSPGETQYF

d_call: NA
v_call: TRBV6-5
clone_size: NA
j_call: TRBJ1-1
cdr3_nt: TGTGCCAGCAGTTATTCCCTACTCTATGAAGCTTTCTTT
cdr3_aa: CASSYSLLYEAFF

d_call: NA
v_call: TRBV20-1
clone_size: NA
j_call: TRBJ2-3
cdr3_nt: TGCAGTGCTAGCCGACTAGGGGGATTGGATACGCAGTATTTT
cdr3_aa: CSASRLGGLDTQYF

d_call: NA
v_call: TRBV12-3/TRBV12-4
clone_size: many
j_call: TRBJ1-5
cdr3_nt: TGTGCCAGCAGTTTAGATCCCTATAGCAATCAGCCCCAGCATTTT
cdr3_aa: CASSLDPYSNQPQHF

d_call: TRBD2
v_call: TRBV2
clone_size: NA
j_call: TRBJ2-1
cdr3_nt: TGTGCCAGCAGAGGTTCCCTAGCGGGTGAGAATGAGCAGTTCTTC
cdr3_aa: CASRGSLAGENEQFF

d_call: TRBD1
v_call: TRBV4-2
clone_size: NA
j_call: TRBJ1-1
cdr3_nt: TGTGCTAGCAGCCAAGTAGGCGACAGGGGAGGAACTGAAGCTTTCTTT
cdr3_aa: CASSQVGDRGGTEAFF

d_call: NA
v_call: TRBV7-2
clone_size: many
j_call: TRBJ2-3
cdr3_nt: TGTGCCAGCAGCTTAGCGCTATCACTGTTAGACACAGATACGCAGTATTTT
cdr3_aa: CASSLALSLLDTDTQYF

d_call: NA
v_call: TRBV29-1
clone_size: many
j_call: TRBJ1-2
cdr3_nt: TGCAGCGCAGGGATTCGGGGGCACTATGGCTACACCTTC
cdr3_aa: CSAGIRGHYGYTF

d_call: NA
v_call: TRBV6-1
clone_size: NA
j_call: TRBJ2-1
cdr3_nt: TGTGCCAGCAGCCAGGGACCTATCTCCTACAATGAGCAGTTCTTC
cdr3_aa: CASSQGPISYNEQFF

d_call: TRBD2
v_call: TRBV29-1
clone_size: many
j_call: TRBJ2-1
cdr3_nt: TGCAGCGTTGTGACTAGCGGGGGGCGGTACAATGAGCAGTTCTTC
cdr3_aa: CSVVTSGGRYNEQFF

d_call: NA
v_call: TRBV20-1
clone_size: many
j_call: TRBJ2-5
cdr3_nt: TGCAGTGCTAGAGACAAAACGCGAGGGGAGACCCAGTACTTC
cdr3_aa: CSARDKTRGETQYF

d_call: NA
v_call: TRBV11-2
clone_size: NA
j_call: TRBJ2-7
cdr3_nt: TGTGCCAGCAGACGTGGGTACGAGCAGTACTTC
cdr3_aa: CASRRGYEQYF

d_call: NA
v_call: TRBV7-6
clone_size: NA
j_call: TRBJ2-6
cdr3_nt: TGTGCCAGCAGCTTGTTTCCAGTAGGAACTACTGGGGCCAACGTCCTGACTTTC
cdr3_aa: CASSLFPVGTTGANVLTF

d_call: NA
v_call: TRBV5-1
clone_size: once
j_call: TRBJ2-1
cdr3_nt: TGCGCCAGCAGCTTGGTCACCCTAACAGATTCCTACAATGAGCAGTTCTTC
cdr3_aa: CASSLVTLTDSYNEQFF

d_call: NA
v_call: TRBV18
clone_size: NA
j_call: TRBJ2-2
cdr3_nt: TGTGCCAGCTCACGGGCAGGAACCAACACCGGGGAGCTGTTTTTT
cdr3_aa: CASSRAGTNTGELFF

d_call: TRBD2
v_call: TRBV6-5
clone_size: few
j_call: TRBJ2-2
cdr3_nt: TGTGCCAGCAGTTTCCTAGCGGGAGGGACCGGGGAGCTGTTTTTT
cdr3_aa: CASSFLAGGTGELFF

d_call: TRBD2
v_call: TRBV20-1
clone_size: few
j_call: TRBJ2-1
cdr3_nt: TGCAGTGCTAGACCTCCCCCACTAGCGGGAGTGCCCTACAATGAGCAGTTCTTC
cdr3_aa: CSARPPPLAGVPYNEQFF

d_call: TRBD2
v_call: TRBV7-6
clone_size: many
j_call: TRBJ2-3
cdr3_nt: TGTGCCAGCAGCCTCCCTAGCGGGGGCACAGATACGCAGTATTTT
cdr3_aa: CASSLPSGGTDTQYF

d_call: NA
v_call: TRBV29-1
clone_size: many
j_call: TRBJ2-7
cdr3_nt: TGCAGCGTTGAAAAGGATGCAGGCTACGAGCAGTACTTC
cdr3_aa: CSVEKDAGYEQYF

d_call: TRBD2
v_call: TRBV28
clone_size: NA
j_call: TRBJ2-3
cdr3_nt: TGTGCCAGCACCCGAGTAACGGGACTAGGGTACCCCACAGATACGCAGTATTTT
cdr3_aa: CASTRVTGLGYPTDTQYF

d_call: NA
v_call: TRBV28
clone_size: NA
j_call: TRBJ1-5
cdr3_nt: TGTGCCAGCAGTTTCGGGGGACACTCCAATCAGCCCCAGCATTTT
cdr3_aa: CASSFGGHSNQPQHF

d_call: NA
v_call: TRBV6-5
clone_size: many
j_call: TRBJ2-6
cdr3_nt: TGTGCCAGCAGTAGACAGGTCTCTGGGGCCAACGTCCTGACTTTC
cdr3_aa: CASSRQVSGANVLTF

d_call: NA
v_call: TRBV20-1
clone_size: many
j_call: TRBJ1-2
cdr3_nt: TGCAGTGCTAGTCATCCAGGTTTGCGGGGCTACACCTTC
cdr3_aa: CSASHPGLRGYTF

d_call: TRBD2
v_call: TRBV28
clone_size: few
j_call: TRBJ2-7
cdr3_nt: TGTGCCAGCAGTCGGGGACTAGCGGCAACCTACGAGCAGTACTTC
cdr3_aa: CASSRGLAATYEQYF

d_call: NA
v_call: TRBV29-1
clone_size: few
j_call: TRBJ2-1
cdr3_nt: TGCAGCGTTGAGGACGGGAGCCCCTACAATGAGCAGTTCTTC
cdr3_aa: CSVEDGSPYNEQFF

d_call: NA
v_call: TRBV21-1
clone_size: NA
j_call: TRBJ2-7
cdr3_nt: TGTGCCAGCAGCGACACCGGGCAGGGGATGAACTCCTACGAGCAGTACTTC
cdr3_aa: CASSDTGQGMNSYEQYF

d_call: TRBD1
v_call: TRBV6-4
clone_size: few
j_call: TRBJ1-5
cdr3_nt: TGTGCCAGCAGTGTTTCGGAACAGGGGGTCTTCCAGCCCCAGCATTTT
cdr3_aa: CASSVSEQGVFQPQHF

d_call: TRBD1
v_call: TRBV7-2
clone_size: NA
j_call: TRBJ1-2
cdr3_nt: TGTGCCAGCAGCTTAGACAGGGGGCCCGACTATGGCTACACCTTC
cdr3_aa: CASSLDRGPDYGYTF

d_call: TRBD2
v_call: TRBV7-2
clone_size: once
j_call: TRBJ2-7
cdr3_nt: TGTGCCAGCAGTCAGACTAGCGGGCCAAGCTCCTACGAGCAGTACTTC
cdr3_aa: CASSQTSGPSSYEQYF

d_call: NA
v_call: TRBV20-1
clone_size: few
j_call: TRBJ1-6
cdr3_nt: TGCAGTGCTAGAGATCCCAGTCGGCCGAATAATTCACCCCTCCACTTT
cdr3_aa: CSARDPSRPNNSPLHF

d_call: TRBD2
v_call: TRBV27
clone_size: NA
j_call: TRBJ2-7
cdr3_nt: TGTGCCAGCAAAGTGGGGACTAGCGGCTTCGAGCAGTACTTC
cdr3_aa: CASKVGTSGFEQYF

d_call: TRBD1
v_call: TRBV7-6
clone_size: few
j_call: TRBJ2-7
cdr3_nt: TGTGCCAGCAGCTTATCCGGCGACAGGGGGGGGAACGAGCAGTACTTC
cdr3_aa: CASSLSGDRGGNEQYF

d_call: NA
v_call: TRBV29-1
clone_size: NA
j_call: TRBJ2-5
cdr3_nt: TGCAGCGTAAAACAGGGCGGAGAGACCCAGTACTTC
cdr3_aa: CSVKQGGETQYF

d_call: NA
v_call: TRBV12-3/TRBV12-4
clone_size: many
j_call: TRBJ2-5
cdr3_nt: TGTGCCAGCGGGGTAACACGGACAGCCGAAGAGACCCAGTACTTC
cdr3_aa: CASGVTRTAEETQYF

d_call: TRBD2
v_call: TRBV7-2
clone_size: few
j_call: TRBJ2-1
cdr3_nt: TGTGCCAGCAGCTTACGGGCTAGCGGGCTCTCCTACAATGAGCAGTTCTTC
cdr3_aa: CASSLRASGLSYNEQFF

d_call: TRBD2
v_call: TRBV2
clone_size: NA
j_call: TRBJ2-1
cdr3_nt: TGTGCCAGCAGTAAAGCGGGAGTGAGGGATGAGCAGTTCTTC
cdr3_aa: CASSKAGVRDEQFF

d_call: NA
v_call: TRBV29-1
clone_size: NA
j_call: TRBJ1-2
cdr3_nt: TGCAGCGTTTTTGGTCTTTATGGCTACACCTTC
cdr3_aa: CSVFGLYGYTF

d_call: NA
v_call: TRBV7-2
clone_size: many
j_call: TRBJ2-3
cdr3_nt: TGTGCCAGCAGCTCCCTGGGACTCAGGCCTACCACAGATACGCAGTATTTT
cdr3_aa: CASSSLGLRPTTDTQYF

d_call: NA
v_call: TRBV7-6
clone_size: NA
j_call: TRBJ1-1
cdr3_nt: TGTGCCAGCAGCTTTGGGGGCATGAACACTGAAGCTTTCTTT
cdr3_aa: CASSFGGMNTEAFF

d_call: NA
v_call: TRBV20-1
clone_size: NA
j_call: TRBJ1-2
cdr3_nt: TGCAGTGCTAGAGAGAGAGGCAGGACTGGCCACACCTTC
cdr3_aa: CSARERGRTGHTF